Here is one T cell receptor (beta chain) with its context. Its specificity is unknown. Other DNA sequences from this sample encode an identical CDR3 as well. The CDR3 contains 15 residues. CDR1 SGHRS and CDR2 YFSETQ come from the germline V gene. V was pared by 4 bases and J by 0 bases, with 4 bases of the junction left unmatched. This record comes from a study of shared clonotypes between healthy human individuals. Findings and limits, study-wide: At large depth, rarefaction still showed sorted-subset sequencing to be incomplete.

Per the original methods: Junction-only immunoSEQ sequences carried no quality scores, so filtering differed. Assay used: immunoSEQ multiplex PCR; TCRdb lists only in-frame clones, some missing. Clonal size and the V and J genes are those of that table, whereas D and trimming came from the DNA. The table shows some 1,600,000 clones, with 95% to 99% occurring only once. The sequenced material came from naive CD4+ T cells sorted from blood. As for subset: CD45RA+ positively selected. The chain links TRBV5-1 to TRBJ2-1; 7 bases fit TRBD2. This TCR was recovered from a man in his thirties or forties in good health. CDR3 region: CASSLAVSSYNEQFF. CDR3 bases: TGCGCCAGCAGCCTAGCGGTAAGCTCCTACAATGAGCAGTTCTTC.